Listed below are T cell receptor beta chains from one sample, sequenced in a study of cytomegalovirus exposure and HLA in healthy donors. Assay used: immunoSEQ multiplex PCR; TCRdb lists only in-frame clones, some missing. This table holds 100,000 to 150,000 clones, approximately 78% found once. The sample comprised PBMCs. The receptors were sampled from a young man in good health and CMV-seropositive. The CDR3 runs from the conserved cysteine through the conserved F or W. Each record gives: CDR3 DNA, CDR3 protein, clone size, D gene, V gene, J gene. A D gene is named only where the DNA matches it firmly. Clone size appears in some rows only: once, few, many, or a class for an expanded clone.

CDR3nt: TGCGCCAGCACCCTCGAGGGAGGCTACGAGCAGTACTTC
CDR3aa: CASTLEGGYEQYF
abundance: NA
d_gene: NA
v_gene: TRBV5-1
j_gene: TRBJ2-7

CDR3nt: TGTGCCAGCAGCTTAACTAGCGGGAGGACCTACGAGCAGTACTTC
CDR3aa: CASSLTSGRTYEQYF
abundance: NA
d_gene: TRBD2
v_gene: TRBV11-3
j_gene: TRBJ2-7

CDR3nt: TGCGCCAGCAGCCTTTCGGGTACGAACACCGGGGAGCTGTTTTTT
CDR3aa: CASSLSGTNTGELFF
abundance: NA
d_gene: NA
v_gene: TRBV4-3
j_gene: TRBJ2-2

CDR3nt: TGTGCCAGCAGCCGAACTCGACTAGCCCAGTTTGTGCAGTACTTC
CDR3aa: CASSRTRLAQFVQYF
abundance: few
d_gene: TRBD2
v_gene: TRBV5-6
j_gene: TRBJ2-7

CDR3nt: TGTGCCAGCAGTTTGACTAGCGGGGCAAACAATGAGCAGTTCTTC
CDR3aa: CASSLTSGANNEQFF
abundance: NA
d_gene: TRBD2
v_gene: TRBV5-4
j_gene: TRBJ2-1

CDR3nt: TGTGCCAGCAGCGAGACCCGGGCCCAGCGGAGCAATCAGCCCCAGCATTTT
CDR3aa: CASSETRAQRSNQPQHF
abundance: NA
d_gene: NA
v_gene: TRBV21-1
j_gene: TRBJ1-5

CDR3nt: TGTGCCAGCAGCTTAATCCTAGCGGACACCTACGAGCAGTACTTC
CDR3aa: CASSLILADTYEQYF
abundance: NA
d_gene: TRBD2
v_gene: TRBV7-6
j_gene: TRBJ2-7

CDR3nt: TGTGCCAGCAGTTTCAGCGGGGAGCTGTTTTTT
CDR3aa: CASSFSGELFF
abundance: NA
d_gene: NA
v_gene: TRBV27
j_gene: TRBJ2-2

CDR3nt: TGTGCCAGCAGTTTCGAACAGGGGGCCACTGAAGCTTTCTTT
CDR3aa: CASSFEQGATEAFF
abundance: NA
d_gene: TRBD1
v_gene: TRBV2
j_gene: TRBJ1-1

CDR3nt: TGTGCCAGCAGTGTAGGGAGAATCACTGAAGCTTTCTTT
CDR3aa: CASSVGRITEAFF
abundance: NA
d_gene: NA
v_gene: TRBV6-1
j_gene: TRBJ1-1

CDR3nt: TGCGCCAGCAGTGTCAGGGGGGTGACTGGCTACACCTTC
CDR3aa: CASSVRGVTGYTF
abundance: NA
d_gene: TRBD1
v_gene: TRBV10-1
j_gene: TRBJ1-2

CDR3nt: TGTGCCAGCAGTCAAGGGAGATCCTATAATTCACCCCTCCACTTT
CDR3aa: CASSQGRSYNSPLHF
abundance: NA
d_gene: NA
v_gene: TRBV6-6
j_gene: TRBJ1-6

CDR3nt: TGTGCCAGCAGCTCCGGATCCGACAGGGGTGTGCAGCCCCAGCATTTT
CDR3aa: CASSSGSDRGVQPQHF
abundance: NA
d_gene: TRBD1
v_gene: TRBV9
j_gene: TRBJ1-5

CDR3nt: TGTGCCAGCAGCCTCCGGGACTTCGCCTACGAGCAGTACTTC
CDR3aa: CASSLRDFAYEQYF
abundance: NA
d_gene: NA
v_gene: TRBV11-2
j_gene: TRBJ2-7

CDR3nt: TGTGCCAGCAGCCAACTCGACGGGAGCAATCAGCCCCAGCATTTT
CDR3aa: CASSQLDGSNQPQHF
abundance: NA
d_gene: NA
v_gene: TRBV4-2
j_gene: TRBJ1-5

CDR3nt: TGCGCCAGCAGCCAAACTACAATAGCGGGAGGGCCTGTCGGTACGCAGTATTTT
CDR3aa: CASSQTTIAGGPVGTQYF
abundance: NA
d_gene: TRBD2
v_gene: TRBV4-3
j_gene: TRBJ2-3

CDR3nt: TGTGCCAGCAGCCTTGGATTACAGGGGTCAGTCGAAAACGAGCAGTACTTC
CDR3aa: CASSLGLQGSVENEQYF
abundance: NA
d_gene: NA
v_gene: TRBV12-1
j_gene: TRBJ2-7

CDR3nt: TGTGCCAGCCTCCTTCCCCTCACAGGGGGCGAAGGGTATAGCAATCAGCCCCAGCATTTT
CDR3aa: CASLLPLTGGEGYSNQPQHF
abundance: once
d_gene: TRBD1
v_gene: TRBV28
j_gene: TRBJ1-5

CDR3nt: TGTGCCAGCAGCTTAGGGGGTGGCGAGCAGTACTTC
CDR3aa: CASSLGGGEQYF
abundance: NA
d_gene: NA
v_gene: TRBV5-6
j_gene: TRBJ2-7

CDR3nt: TGTGCCAGCAGGTCTCTAGCGTTTGAGTACGAGCAGTACTTC
CDR3aa: CASRSLAFEYEQYF
abundance: once
d_gene: NA
v_gene: TRBV2
j_gene: TRBJ2-7

CDR3nt: TGTGCCAGCTCACCCCAGCGGGTGCCTTATGAAAAACTGTTTTTT
CDR3aa: CASSPQRVPYEKLFF
abundance: once
d_gene: NA
v_gene: TRBV18
j_gene: TRBJ1-4